The subject of this entry is one T cell receptor (beta chain). The entry originates in a study of blood T cell repertoires in COVID-19. Sequencing used immunoSEQ multiplex PCR; TCRdb keeps in-frame clones, though not all of them. The profile shows about 270,000 clones, roughly nine tenths of them singletons. The sample taken for sequencing was PBMCs or T cells enriched from blood (not recorded which). The TCR comes from a woman between 50 and 59 years old who had recovered from COVID-19.

The CDR3 sequence is CASSPDRGGTDTQYF. Written as DNA, the CDR3 is TGTGCCAGCAGCCCAGACAGGGGCGGGACAGATACGCAGTATTTT. The chain uses TRBV7-2 and TRBJ2-3; 8 bases line up with TRBD1. J lost 3 bases, V lost 5 bases, and 7 bases had no gene match. Germline values: CDR1 SGHTA, CDR2 FQGNSA. CDR3 length: 15 residues.